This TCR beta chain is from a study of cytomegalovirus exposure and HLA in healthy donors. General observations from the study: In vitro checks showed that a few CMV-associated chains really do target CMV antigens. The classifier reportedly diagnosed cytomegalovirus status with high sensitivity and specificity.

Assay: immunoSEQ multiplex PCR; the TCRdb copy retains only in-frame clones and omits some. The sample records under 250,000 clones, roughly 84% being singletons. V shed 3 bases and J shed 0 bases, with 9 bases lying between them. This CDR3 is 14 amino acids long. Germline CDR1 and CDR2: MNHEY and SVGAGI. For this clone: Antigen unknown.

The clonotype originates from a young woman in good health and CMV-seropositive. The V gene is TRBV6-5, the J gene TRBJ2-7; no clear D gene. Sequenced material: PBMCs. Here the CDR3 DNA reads TGTGCCAGCAGTTATCTTAATCCCTCCTACGAGCAGTACTTC. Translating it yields CASSYLNPSYEQYF.